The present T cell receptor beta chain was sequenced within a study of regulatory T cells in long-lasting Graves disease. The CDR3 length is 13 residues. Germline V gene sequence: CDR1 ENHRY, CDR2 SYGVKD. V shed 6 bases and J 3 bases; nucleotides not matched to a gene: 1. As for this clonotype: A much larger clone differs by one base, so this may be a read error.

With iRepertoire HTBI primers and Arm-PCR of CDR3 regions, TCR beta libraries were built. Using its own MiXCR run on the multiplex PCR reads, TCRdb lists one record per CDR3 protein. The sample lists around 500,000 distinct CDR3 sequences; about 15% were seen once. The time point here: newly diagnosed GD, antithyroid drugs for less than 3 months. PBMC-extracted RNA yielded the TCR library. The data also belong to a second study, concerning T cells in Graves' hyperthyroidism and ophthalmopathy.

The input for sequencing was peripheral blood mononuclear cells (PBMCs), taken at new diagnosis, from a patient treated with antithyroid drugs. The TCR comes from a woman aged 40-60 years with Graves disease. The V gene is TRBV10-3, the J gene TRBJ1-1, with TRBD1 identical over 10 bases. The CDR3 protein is CAISGTGDTEAFF. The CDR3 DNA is TGTGCCATCAGCGGGACAGGGGACACTGAAGCTTTCTTT.